This T cell receptor (beta chain) was identified during a study of tumor-infiltrating lymphocytes in primary liver carcinoma. Notes on the study in general: It was tumor-adjacent and tumor-blood pairs that overlapped less than tumor region pairs did.

RNA isolated from unsorted whole blood supplied the blood RNA, with germline DNA also extracted. This clonotype was seen at least ten times. Its antigen remains unknown. The researchers produced TCR beta cDNA from around 500 ng total RNA with a constant-region primer. ARM-PCR, slightly modified, supplied the TCR beta libraries through three nested multiplex PCR rounds. For 10 cycles apiece, the opening two PCR rounds ran with TRBV1-TRBV30 forward primers and a C-beta reverse primer. A single record per CDR3 protein comes from TCRdb applying MiXCR to the multiplex PCR reads. The sample shows 310,000 or so distinct CDR3 sequences, roughly 60% of them seen only once. The CDR3 covers 14 residues. In germline, CDR1 is MNHEY, CDR2 SVGAGI. The germline V and J ends were trimmed by 5 bases and 9 bases, with 17 bases remaining between them.

The sequenced sample was peripheral blood. The TCR was taken from a woman younger than 45 with primary liver carcinoma and hepatitis B virus infection. The chain employs TRBV6-5 and TRBJ2-4; perhaps TRBD1 as D (6 bases). DNA of the CDR3: TGTGCCAGCAGTACCCCGACAGGCCCCGGCATTCAGTACTTC. It codes for CASSTPTGPGIQYF.